The 2 T cell receptor beta chains in this list originate from one sample, sequenced in a study of Graves' ophthalmopathy and Graves' hyperthyroidism (dated by TCRdb to 2016 to 2018). The sample was run on an Illumina HiSeq 2000. For repertoire sequencing, TCR beta CDR3 regions were amplified from RNA transcripts. The first round of RT-PCR was done with HTBI primers and the Qiagen OneStep RT-PCR kit, and was followed by a second round of multiplex PCR, then size selection and purification. TCRdb handled the public reads itself, with Q25 trimming in fastp and clone calling in MiXCR, and kept productive beta chains. Records with the same CDR3 protein are collapsed into one entry carrying the most frequent genes and DNA. For this sample the table gives approximately 500,000 distinct CDR3 sequences, of which approximately 15% were detected only once. The top ten constitute 8% to 10% of the sample. Sequencing used blood. The receptor source for this set is a woman aged 30 to 39 with Graves' ophthalmopathy. Donor details come from another sample of the same person, matched by shared clones.

This clonotype has a count of ten or more. V and J are TRBV20-1 and TRBJ2-7; 10 nucleotides line up with TRBD1. CDR3 length: 14 amino acids. The germline V gene has CDR1 DFQATT and CDR2 SNEGSKA (reference sequence). The trim removed 4 bases at V and 3 bases at J, leaving 6 bases unmatched. The CDR3 DNA is TGCAGTGCTAACTCCGGGACAGGGGACTACGAGCAGTACTTC. Its protein product is CSANSGTGDYEQYF.

This clonotype was counted ten times or more. The chain employs TRBV29-1 and TRBJ1-5; 8 bases are shared with TRBD1. This CDR3 is 15 amino acids long. Germline V CDR1 and CDR2: SQVTM, ANQGSEA. V shed 5 bases and J 0 bases; nucleotides not matched to a gene: 6. The CDR3 protein is CSVSQGANSNQPQHF. CDR3 nucleotide sequence: TGCAGCGTTTCCCAGGGGGCAAATAGCAATCAGCCCCAGCATTTT.